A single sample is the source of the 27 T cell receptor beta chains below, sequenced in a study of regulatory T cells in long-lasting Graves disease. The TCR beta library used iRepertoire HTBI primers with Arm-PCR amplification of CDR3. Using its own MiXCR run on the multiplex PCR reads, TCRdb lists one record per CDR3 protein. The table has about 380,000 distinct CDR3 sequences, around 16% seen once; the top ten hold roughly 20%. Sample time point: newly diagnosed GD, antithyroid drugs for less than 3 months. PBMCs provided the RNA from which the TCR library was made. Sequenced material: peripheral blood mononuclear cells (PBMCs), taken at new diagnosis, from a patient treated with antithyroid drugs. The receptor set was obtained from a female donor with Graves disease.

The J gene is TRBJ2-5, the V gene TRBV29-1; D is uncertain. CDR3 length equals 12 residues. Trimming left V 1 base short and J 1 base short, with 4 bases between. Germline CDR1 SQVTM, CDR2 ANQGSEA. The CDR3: CSVEGVQETQYF. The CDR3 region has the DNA TGCAGCGTTGAAGGGGTCCAAGAGACCCAGTACTTC.

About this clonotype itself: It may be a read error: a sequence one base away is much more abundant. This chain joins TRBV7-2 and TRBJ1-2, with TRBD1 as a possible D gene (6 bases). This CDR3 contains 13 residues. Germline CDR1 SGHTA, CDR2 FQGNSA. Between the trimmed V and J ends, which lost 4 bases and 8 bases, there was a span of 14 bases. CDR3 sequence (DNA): TGTGCCAGCAGCTCAGGGGCAGGGATCGGCTACACCTTC. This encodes CASSSGAGIGYTF.

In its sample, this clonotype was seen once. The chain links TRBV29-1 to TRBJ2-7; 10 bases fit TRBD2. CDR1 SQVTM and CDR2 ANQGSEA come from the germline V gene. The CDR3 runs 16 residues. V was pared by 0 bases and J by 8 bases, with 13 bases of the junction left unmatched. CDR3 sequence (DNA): TGCAGCGTTGAAGATCTGGGGCTAGCGGGAGTTGAGAAGCAGTACTTC. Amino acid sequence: CSVEDLGLAGVEKQYF.

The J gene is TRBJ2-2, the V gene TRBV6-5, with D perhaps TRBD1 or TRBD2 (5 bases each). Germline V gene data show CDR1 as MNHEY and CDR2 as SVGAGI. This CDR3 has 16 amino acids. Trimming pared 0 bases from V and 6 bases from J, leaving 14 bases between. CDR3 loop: CASSYSQVSGPGELFF. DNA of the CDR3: TGTGCCAGCAGTTACTCACAGGTTTCGGGACCCGGGGAGCTGTTTTTT.

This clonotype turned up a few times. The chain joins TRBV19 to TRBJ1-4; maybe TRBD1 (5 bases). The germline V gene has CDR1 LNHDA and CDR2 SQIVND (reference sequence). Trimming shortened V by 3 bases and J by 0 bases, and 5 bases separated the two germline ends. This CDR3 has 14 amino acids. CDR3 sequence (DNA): TGTGCCAGTAGTATGACAGCAACTAATGAAAAACTGTTTTTT. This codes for CASSMTATNEKLFF.

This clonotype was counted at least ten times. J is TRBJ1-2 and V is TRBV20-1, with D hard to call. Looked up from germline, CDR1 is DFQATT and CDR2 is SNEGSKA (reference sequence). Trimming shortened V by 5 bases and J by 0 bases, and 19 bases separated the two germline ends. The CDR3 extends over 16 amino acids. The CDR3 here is CSAPMPLSSANYGYTF. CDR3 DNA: TGCAGTGCTCCAATGCCCTTGTCCTCAGCTAACTATGGCTACACCTTC.

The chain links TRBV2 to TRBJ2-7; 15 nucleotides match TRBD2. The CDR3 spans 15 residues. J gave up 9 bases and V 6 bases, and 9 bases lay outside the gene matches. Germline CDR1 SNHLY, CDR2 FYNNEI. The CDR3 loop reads CASSGTSGRPLGQYF. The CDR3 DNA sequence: TGTGCCAGCAGCGGGACTAGCGGGAGGCCCTTGGGGCAGTACTTC.

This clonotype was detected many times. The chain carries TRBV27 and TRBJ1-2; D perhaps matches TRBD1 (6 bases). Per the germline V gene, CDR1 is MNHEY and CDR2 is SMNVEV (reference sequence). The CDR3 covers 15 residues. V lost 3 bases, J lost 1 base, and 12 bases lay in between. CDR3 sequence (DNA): TGTGCCAGCAGTTTCAAACAGGGATTTAACTATGGCTACACCTTC. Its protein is CASSFKQGFNYGYTF.

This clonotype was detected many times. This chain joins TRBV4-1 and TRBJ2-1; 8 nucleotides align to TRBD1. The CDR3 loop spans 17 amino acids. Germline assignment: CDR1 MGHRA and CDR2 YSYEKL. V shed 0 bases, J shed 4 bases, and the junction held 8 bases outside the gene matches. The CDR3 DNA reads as TGCGCCAGCAGCCAAGATCTCGGCAGGGGGCTTTACAATGAGCAGTTCTTC. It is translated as CASSQDLGRGLYNEQFF.

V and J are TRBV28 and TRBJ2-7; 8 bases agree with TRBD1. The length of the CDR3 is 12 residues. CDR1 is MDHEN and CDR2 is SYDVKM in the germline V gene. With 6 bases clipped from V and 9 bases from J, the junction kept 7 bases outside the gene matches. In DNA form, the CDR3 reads TGTGCCAGCAGCCCAGGACAGGGCGGGCAGTACGTC. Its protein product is CASSPGQGGQYV.

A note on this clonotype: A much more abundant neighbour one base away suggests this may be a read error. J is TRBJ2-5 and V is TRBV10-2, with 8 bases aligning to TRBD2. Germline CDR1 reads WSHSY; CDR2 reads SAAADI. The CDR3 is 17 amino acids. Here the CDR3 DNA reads TGCACCAGCAGTGAGTCGATCGGGGGGGCCTTCCGGGAGACCCAGTACTTC. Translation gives CTSSESIGGAFRETQYF.

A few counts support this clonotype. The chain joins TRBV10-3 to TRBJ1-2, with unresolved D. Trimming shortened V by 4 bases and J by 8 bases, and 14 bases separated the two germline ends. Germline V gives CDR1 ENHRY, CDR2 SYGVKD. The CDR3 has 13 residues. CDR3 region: CAISGSNNGGYTF. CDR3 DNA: TGTGCCATCAGTGGGTCAAACAACGGCGGCTACACCTTC.

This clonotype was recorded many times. This CDR3 is CASSPGEGLADTQYF. CDR3 coding DNA: TGTGCCAGCAGCCCGGGGGAGGGGTTGGCAGATACGCAGTATTTT. V usage is TRBV7-9 and J usage is TRBJ2-3; 7 bases agree with TRBD2. This CDR3 has 15 residues. CDR1 is SEHNR and CDR2 is FQNEAQ in the germline V gene (reference sequence). Trimming removed 5 bases from V and 4 bases from J; junction bases left unmatched: 9.

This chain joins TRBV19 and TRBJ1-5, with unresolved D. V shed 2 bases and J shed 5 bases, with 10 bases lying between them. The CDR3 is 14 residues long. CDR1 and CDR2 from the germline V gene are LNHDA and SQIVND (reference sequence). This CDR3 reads CASSIIMEDQPQHF. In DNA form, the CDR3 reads TGTGCCAGTAGTATAATAATGGAGGATCAGCCCCAGCATTTT.

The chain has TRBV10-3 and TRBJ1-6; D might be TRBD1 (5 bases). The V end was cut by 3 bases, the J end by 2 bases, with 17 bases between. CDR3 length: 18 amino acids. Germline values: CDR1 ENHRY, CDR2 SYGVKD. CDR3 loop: CAISDQGHLNPYNSPLHF. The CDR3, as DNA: TGTGCCATCAGTGACCAAGGACACCTCAACCCCTATAATTCACCCCTCCACTTT.

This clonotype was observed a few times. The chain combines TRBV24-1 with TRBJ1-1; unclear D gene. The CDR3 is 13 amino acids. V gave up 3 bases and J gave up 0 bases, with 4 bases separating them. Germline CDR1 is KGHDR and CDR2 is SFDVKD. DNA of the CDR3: TGTGCCACCAGTGATGAAGTGAACACTGAAGCTTTCTTT. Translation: CATSDEVNTEAFF.

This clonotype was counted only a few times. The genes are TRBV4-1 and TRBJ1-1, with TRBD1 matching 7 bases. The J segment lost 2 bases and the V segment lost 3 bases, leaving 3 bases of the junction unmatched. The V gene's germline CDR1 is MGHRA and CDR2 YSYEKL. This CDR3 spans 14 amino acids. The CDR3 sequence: CASSHGTANTEAFF. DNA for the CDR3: TGCGCCAGCAGCCACGGGACAGCCAACACTGAAGCTTTCTTT.

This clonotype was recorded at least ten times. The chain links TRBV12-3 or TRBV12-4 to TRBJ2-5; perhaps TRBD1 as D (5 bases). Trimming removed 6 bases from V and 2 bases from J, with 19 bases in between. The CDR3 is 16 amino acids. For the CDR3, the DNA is TGTGCCAGCAGCCGTCAGAGACAGCTTGCGCAAGAGACCCAGTACTTC. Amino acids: CASSRQRQLAQETQYF.

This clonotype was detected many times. The CDR3 protein is CASSQETGTGGAWNTEAFF. The CDR3 bases are TGTGCCAGCAGCCAAGAGACAGGGACAGGGGGCGCATGGAACACTGAAGCTTTCTTT. This chain uses TRBV3-1 with TRBJ1-1; 12 bases are shared with TRBD1. V was clipped by 0 bases and J by 1 base; unmatched bases: 9. The germline CDR1 and CDR2 sequences are LGHDT and YNNKEL (reference sequence). The CDR3 length is 19 residues.

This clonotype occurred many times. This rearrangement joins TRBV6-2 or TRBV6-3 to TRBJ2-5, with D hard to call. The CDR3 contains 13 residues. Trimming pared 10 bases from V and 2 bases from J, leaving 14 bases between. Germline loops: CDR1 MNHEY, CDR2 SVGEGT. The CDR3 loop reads CATNPHVQETQYF. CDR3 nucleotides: TGTGCCACCAACCCCCATGTGCAAGAGACCCAGTACTTC.

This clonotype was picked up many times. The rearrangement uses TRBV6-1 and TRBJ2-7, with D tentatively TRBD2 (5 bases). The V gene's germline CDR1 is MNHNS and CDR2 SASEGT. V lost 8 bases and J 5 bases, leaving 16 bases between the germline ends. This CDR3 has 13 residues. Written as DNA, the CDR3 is TGTGCCAGCTTTTCTAGCTTCGCCCACGAGCAGTACTTC. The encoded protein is CASFSSFAHEQYF.

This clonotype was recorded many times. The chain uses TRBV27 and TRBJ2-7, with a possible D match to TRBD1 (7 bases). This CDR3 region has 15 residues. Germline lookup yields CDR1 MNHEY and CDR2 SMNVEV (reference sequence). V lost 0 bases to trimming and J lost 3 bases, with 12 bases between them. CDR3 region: CASSLSGGGIYEQYF. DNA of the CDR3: TGTGCCAGCAGTTTATCCGGAGGGGGCATCTACGAGCAGTACTTC.

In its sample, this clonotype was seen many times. CDR3 in DNA: TGTGCCAGCAGCTTGGGCAGGGGGTACCAAGAGACCCAGTACTTC. Protein: CASSLGRGYQETQYF. The rearrangement joins TRBV7-7 to TRBJ2-5, with 7 bases fitting TRBD1. The CDR3 is 15 amino acids. V lost 3 bases, J lost 0 bases, and 4 bases stayed unmatched. Germline V gene data show CDR1 as SSHAT and CDR2 as FNYEAQ (reference sequence).

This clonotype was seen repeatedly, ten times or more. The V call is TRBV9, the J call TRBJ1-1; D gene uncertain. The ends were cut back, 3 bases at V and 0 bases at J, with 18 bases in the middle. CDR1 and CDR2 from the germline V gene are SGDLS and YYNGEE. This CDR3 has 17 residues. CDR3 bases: TGTGCCAGCAGCGGGAGGGATAGCATGGCCATGAACACTGAAGCTTTCTTT. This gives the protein CASSGRDSMAMNTEAFF.

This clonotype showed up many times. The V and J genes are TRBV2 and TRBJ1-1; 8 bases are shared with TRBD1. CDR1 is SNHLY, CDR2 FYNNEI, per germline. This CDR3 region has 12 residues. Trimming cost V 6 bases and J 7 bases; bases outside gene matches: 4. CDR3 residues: CASRDRGDEAFF. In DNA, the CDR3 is TGTGCCAGCAGAGACAGGGGCGATGAAGCTTTCTTT.

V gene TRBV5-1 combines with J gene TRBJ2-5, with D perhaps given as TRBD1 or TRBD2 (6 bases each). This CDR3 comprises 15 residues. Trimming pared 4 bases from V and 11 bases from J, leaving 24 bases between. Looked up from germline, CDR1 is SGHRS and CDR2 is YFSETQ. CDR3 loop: CASSLRLGGYNEQYF. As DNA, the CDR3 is TGCGCCAGCAGCCTTCGACTAGGGGGATACAATGAGCAGTACTTC.

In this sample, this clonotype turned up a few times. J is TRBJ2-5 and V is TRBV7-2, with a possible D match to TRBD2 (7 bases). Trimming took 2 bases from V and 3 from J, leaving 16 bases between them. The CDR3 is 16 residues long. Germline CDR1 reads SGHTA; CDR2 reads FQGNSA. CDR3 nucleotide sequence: TGTGCCAGCAGCTTAAGGGGGGGACGCGGGAAAGAGACCCAGTACTTC. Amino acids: CASSLRGGRGKETQYF.